What follows are 27 T cell receptor beta chains derived from one specimen sequenced in a study of PD-1 blockade in classical Hodgkin lymphoma. Measured with immunoSEQ multiplex PCR; TCRdb has only the in-frame clones, and not every one. This sample has about 97,000 clones, with roughly 90% found just once. Every single patient, without exception, relapsed after autologous stem cell transplantation, and brentuximab vedotin exposure varied. Sequencing was performed on peripheral blood mononuclear cells (PBMCs), taken before the second cycle of nivolumab. These receptors all come from a human donor with classical Hodgkin lymphoma.

The chain uses TRBV9 and TRBJ1-1; no firm D call. Germline V gene sequence: CDR1 SGDLS, CDR2 YYNGEE. V lost 0 bases and J lost 2, with 5 bases in between. The CDR3 length is 13 residues. The CDR3 nucleotides read TGTGCCAGCAGCGTAGCTGACAACACTGAAGCTTTCTTT. Its protein is CASSVADNTEAFF.

V gene TRBV28 combines with J gene TRBJ1-1; D is perhaps TRBD1 (5 bases). The CDR3 runs to 13 residues. V lost 3 bases to trimming and J lost 10 bases, with 15 bases between them. Germline CDR1 and CDR2: MDHEN and SYDVKM. This chain's CDR3 is CASSLSTGGTAFF. DNA of the CDR3: TGTGCCAGCAGTTTGTCGACGGGTGGGACAGCTTTCTTT.

The chain is built from TRBV18 and TRBJ1-4; TRBD1 agrees at 8 bases. This CDR3 comprises 14 residues. CDR1 is KGHSH and CDR2 is LQKENI in the germline V gene. With V trimmed by 6 bases and J by 11 bases, 11 bases remained unmatched. This chain's CDR3 is CASSPGGFLSKLFF. CDR3 coding DNA: TGTGCCAGCTCCCCAGGGGGCTTTTTATCGAAACTGTTTTTT. Complete variable domain (other parts from reference TRBV18 and TRBJ1-4): NAGVMQNPRHLVRRRGQEARLRCSPMKGHSHVYWYRQLPEEGLKFMVYLQKENIIDESGMPKERFSAEFPKEGPSILRIQQVVRGDSAAYFCASSPGGFLSKLFFGSGTQLSVL.

The gene calls are TRBV21-1 and TRBJ1-4. TRBV21-1 constitutes a pseudogene. This CDR3 has 15 amino acids. CDR3 sequence reads: CASSKRDPREEKLFF. Written as DNA, the CDR3 is TGTGCCAGCAGCAAGAGGGACCCGCGGGAGGAAAAACTGTTTTTT.

V and J are TRBV19 and TRBJ1-2; tentatively, D is TRBD1 (6 bases). The V end lost 6 bases, the J end lost 4 bases, and 18 bases lay between the germline ends. Germline CDR1 reads LNHDA; CDR2 reads SQIVND (reference sequence). This CDR3 has 15 residues. CDR3 sequence reads: CASSFSGELSYGYTF. The CDR3 DNA sequence: TGTGCCAGTAGCTTTTCAGGGGAACTAAGCTATGGCTACACCTTC.

The table lists this clone with a count of one. The chain combines TRBV14 with TRBJ1-3; perhaps TRBD1 as D (5 bases). The CDR3 is 13 residues long. CDR1 is SGHDN and CDR2 is FVKESK in the germline V gene. Trimming stripped 1 base from V and 4 bases from J, with 5 bases between. CDR3 sequence (DNA): TGTGCCAGCAGCCAAGCAGGGGGAAACACCATATATTTT. Its translation is CASSQAGGNTIYF.

V usage is TRBV19 and J usage is TRBJ2-7; 8 bases are shared with TRBD1. This CDR3 comprises 16 residues. Germline loops: CDR1 LNHDA, CDR2 SQIVND (reference sequence). Losses at the gene ends were 5 bases for V and 6 bases for J; bases not matched to a gene: 15. CDR3 residues: CASSDTDRGVLSEQYF. CDR3 in DNA: TGTGCCAGTAGTGATACAGACAGGGGAGTTTTGAGCGAGCAGTACTTC. The full variable domain, rest sourced from reference TRBV19 and TRBJ2-7, is DGGITQSPKYLFRKEGQNVTLSCEQNLNHDAMYWYRQDPGQGLRLIYYSQIVNDFQKGDIAEGYSVSREKKESFPLTVTSAQKNPTAFYLCASSDTDRGVLSEQYFGPGTRLTVT.

This chain connects TRBV19 to TRBJ1-5; no firm D call. Germline V gives CDR1 LNHDA, CDR2 SQIVND (reference sequence). V lost 4 bases and J lost 7, with 8 bases in between. This CDR3 has 12 amino acids. CDR3 loop: CASSRRGQPQHF. CDR3 coding DNA: TGTGCCAGTAGTAGACGGGGACAGCCCCAGCATTTT. Using reference TRBV19 and TRBJ1-5 for the parts outside the CDR3, the full variable domain is DGGITQSPKYLFRKEGQNVTLSCEQNLNHDAMYWYRQDPGQGLRLIYYSQIVNDFQKGDIAEGYSVSREKKESFPLTVTSAQKNPTAFYLCASSRRGQPQHFGDGTRLSIL.

This clone appeared once. This sequence joins TRBV30 and TRBJ1-4; perhaps TRBD1 as D (5 bases). This CDR3 has 15 residues. Trimming left V 0 bases short and J 6 bases short, with 14 bases between. CDR1 and CDR2 (germline): GTSNPN, SVGIG (reference sequence). CDR3 region: CAWSVTGPGYEKLFF. In DNA form, the CDR3 reads TGTGCCTGGAGTGTAACGGGGCCCGGCTATGAAAAACTGTTTTTT.

This CDR3 reads CATSREGGEYGYTF. The CDR3 DNA reads as TGTGCCACCAGCAGAGAAGGAGGGGAGTATGGCTACACCTTC. The V and J genes are TRBV15 and TRBJ1-2; TRBD1 is a possible D gene (5 bases). Trimming took off 0 bases at V and 5 bases at J, with 10 bases between the two ends. CDR3 length: 14 residues. CDR1 and CDR2 (germline): LNHNV, YYDKDF (reference sequence).

The chain links TRBV11-3 to TRBJ2-3, with D maybe TRBD2 (7 bases). In germline, CDR1 is SGHNT, CDR2 YENEEA. The V end lost 3 bases, the J end lost 3 bases, and 13 bases lay between the germline ends. This CDR3 comprises 15 residues. CDR3 coding DNA: TGTGCCAGCAGCTTCTCGGGGGGCGTTACAGATACGCAGTATTTT. It yields the protein CASSFSGGVTDTQYF.

This chain joins TRBV18 and TRBJ2-5; 11 bases align to TRBD1. The CDR3 is 19 residues long. Germline CDR1 and CDR2: KGHSH and LQKENI. Trimming took 3 bases from V and 5 from J; bases not matched to a gene: 17. The CDR3 sequence is CASSPQPGTGGEEGETQYF. CDR3 in DNA: TGTGCCAGCTCACCCCAACCCGGGACAGGGGGTGAAGAGGGTGAGACCCAGTACTTC. The whole variable domain, remainder taken from reference TRBV18 and TRBJ2-5, is NAGVMQNPRHLVRRRGQEARLRCSPMKGHSHVYWYRQLPEEGLKFMVYLQKENIIDESGMPKERFSAEFPKEGPSILRIQQVVRGDSAAYFCASSPQPGTGGEEGETQYFGPGTRLLVL.

V usage is TRBV6-5 and J usage is TRBJ2-3; tentative D call: TRBD1 (5 bases). Germline CDR1 MNHEY, CDR2 SVGAGI. The V gene lost 2 bases and the J gene lost 2 bases, with 8 bases spanning the gap. This CDR3 has 14 amino acids. The CDR3 here is CASSYRGTTDTQYF. In nucleotides, the CDR3 is TGTGCCAGCAGTTACAGGGGTACCACAGATACGCAGTATTTT.

The CDR3 DNA follows: TGTGCCAGCAGCCCCACCGGGACAGGACGGGAGCAGTACTTC. It encodes CASSPTGTGREQYF. The chain has TRBV5-8 and TRBJ2-7, with 8 bases that match TRBD1. Looked up from germline, CDR1 is SGHTS and CDR2 is YDEGEE. Losses at the gene ends were 4 bases for V and 7 bases for J; bases not matched to a gene: 10. The CDR3 spans 14 residues.

The sample holds a few counts of this clone. The chain joins TRBV6-6 to TRBJ2-2, with 7 bases matching TRBD1. This CDR3 has 15 amino acids. After removal of 5 bases from V and 4 bases from J, the junction contained 7 bases not matched to a gene. Germline assignment: CDR1 MNHNY and CDR2 SVGAGI (reference sequence). CDR3 DNA sequence: TGTGCCAGCAGTAGAGACAGGGCCAGCACCGGGGAGCTGTTTTTT. It yields the protein CASSRDRASTGELFF.

The rearrangement links TRBV6-1 to TRBJ2-1; 9 bases are a match to TRBD1. The germline V gene has CDR1 MNHNS and CDR2 SASEGT. CDR3 size: 12 residues. The V and J ends lost 10 bases and 7 bases, in that order; junction bases with no gene match: 5. CDR3 nucleotides: TGTGCCACCTCGGACAGGGGAAATGAGCAGTTCTTC. Its translation: CATSDRGNEQFF.

The rearrangement joins TRBV6-1 to TRBJ2-1; D is possibly TRBD1 or TRBD2 (5 bases each). This CDR3 contains 15 residues. Germline V gene data show CDR1 as MNHNS and CDR2 as SASEGT. The V end lost 10 bases, the J end lost 4 bases, and 20 bases lay between the germline ends. CDR3 DNA sequence: TGTGCCACCAAGGGGATAGGGGACCCGTACAATGAGCAGTTCTTC. Its translation: CATKGIGDPYNEQFF.

The chain uses TRBV2 and TRBJ2-7, with TRBD1 identical over 7 bases. Germline loops: CDR1 SNHLY, CDR2 FYNNEI. Trimming cost V 5 bases and J 4 bases; bases outside gene matches: 5. CDR3 size: 13 residues. The CDR3 DNA follows: TGTGCCAGCAGTCCAACAGGGGATTACGAGCAGTACTTC. Protein product: CASSPTGDYEQYF. Full variable domain (remainder filled in from reference TRBV2 and TRBJ2-7): EPEVTQTPSHQVTQMGQEVILRCVPISNHLYFYWYRQILGQKVEFLVSFYNNEISEKSEIFDDQFSVERPDGSNFTLKIRSTKLEDSAMYFCASSPTGDYEQYFGPGTRLTVT.

The CDR3 reads CASRHSRVINTEAFF. The CDR3, as DNA: TGTGCCAGCAGACATTCTCGGGTGATCAACACTGAAGCTTTCTTT. The genes are TRBV6-6 and TRBJ1-1; D remains unclear. V was pared by 6 bases and J by 2 bases, with 16 bases between. CDR1 is MNHNY and CDR2 is SVGAGI in the germline V gene (reference sequence). This CDR3 region has 15 residues.

V usage is TRBV27 and J usage is TRBJ1-2; tentative D call: TRBD1 (5 bases). With 8 bases removed from V and 8 bases from J, the gap between germline ends came to 18 bases. The germline CDR1 and CDR2 sequences are MNHEY and SMNVEV (reference sequence). The CDR3 has 13 amino acids. The CDR3 DNA is TGTGCCAGCGGAACCGGGACCAGGGTGGGCTACACCTTC. Protein: CASGTGTRVGYTF.

The genes are TRBV18 and TRBJ2-2; a weak D match, TRBD1 (6 bases). Germline V gene data show CDR1 as KGHSH and CDR2 as LQKENI. The CDR3 covers 18 residues. The V and J ends lost 1 base and 3 bases respectively, with 18 bases between them. CDR3 sequence (DNA): TGTGCCAGCTCACCACGGGACACATTCTTATCGGACACCGGGGAGCTGTTTTTT. Translating it yields CASSPRDTFLSDTGELFF.

A few counts support this clone. V gene TRBV30 combines with J gene TRBJ1-1; 9 bases are shared with TRBD1. Trimming removed 5 bases from V and 6 bases from J; junction bases left unmatched: 16. From germline, CDR1 is GTSNPN and CDR2 SVGIG (reference sequence). The CDR3 is made up of 16 amino acids. The CDR3 protein is CAWYRDRAVRAAEAFF. The CDR3, as DNA: TGTGCCTGGTACCGGGACAGGGCAGTTCGGGCGGCTGAAGCTTTCTTT.

The rearrangement uses TRBV5-1 and TRBJ1-2; D remains ambiguous. V lost 0 bases and J 8 bases, leaving 17 bases between the germline ends. The germline gives CDR1 SGHRS, CDR2 YFSETQ. The CDR3 runs to 15 residues. CDR3 region: CASSLDGPGVDGYTF. The CDR3 region has the DNA TGCGCCAGCAGCTTGGATGGGCCCGGGGTTGACGGCTACACCTTC.

The CDR3 region is CASSFAGTEAFF. The CDR3 region has the DNA TGTGCCAGCAGCTTTGCAGGCACTGAAGCTTTCTTT. The chain has TRBV7-8 and TRBJ1-1; D uncertain. The CDR3 is 12 amino acids. The germline V and J ends were trimmed by 3 bases and 4 bases, with 6 bases remaining between them. Germline V CDR1 and CDR2: SGHVS, FQNEAQ.

The gene calls are TRBV10-3 and TRBJ2-3, with a possible D match to TRBD1 (6 bases). The CDR3 is 14 residues long. V was cut by 1 base and J by 8 bases, with 13 bases left in between. Germline loops: CDR1 ENHRY, CDR2 SYGVKD. The CDR3 nucleotides read TGTGCCATCAGTGAGTGGACAGAGGATGGTACGCAGTATTTT. This sequence encodes CAISEWTEDGTQYF.

V and J are TRBV7-8 and TRBJ1-1; TRBD1 matches at 8 bases. The CDR3 covers 15 residues. V was clipped by 5 bases and J by 0 bases; unmatched bases: 5. Germline CDR1 SGHVS, CDR2 FQNEAQ. CDR3 sequence (DNA): TGTGCCAGCAGCGGACAGGGAATGGTGAACACTGAAGCTTTCTTT. This translates into CASSGQGMVNTEAFF.

This clone appeared a single time. The V and J genes are TRBV7-9 and TRBJ2-1; TRBD2 matches at 11 bases. The CDR3 consists of 16 residues. Losses at the gene ends were 6 bases for V and 1 base for J; bases not matched to a gene: 5. CDR1 is SEHNR and CDR2 is FQNEAQ in the germline V gene (reference sequence). CDR3 sequence: CASRRLAGNSYNEQFF. CDR3 coding DNA: TGTGCCAGCAGAAGACTAGCGGGGAATTCCTACAATGAGCAGTTCTTC.